This T cell receptor beta chain was sequenced for a study of blood T cell repertoires in COVID-19. The overall study: Whether acute or convalescent, the COVID-19 samples came from the United States, Italy and Spain. In each case, the material was cDNA or gDNA derived from T cells, B-cell-depleted T cells, or PBMCs.

Germline V gene lookup returns CDR1 LGHDT and CDR2 YNNKEL (reference sequence). V was trimmed by 1 base and J by 6 bases, leaving 10 bases between them. CDR3 length: 13 residues. In the original processing: From reference gene primer amplification, estimates of nucleated cell counts were derived. Repertoires were generated with immunoSEQ multiplex PCR, while TCRdb's copy carries only in-frame clones and drops some. V and J calls and clone size come straight from that table; D and trimming were deduced from the DNA. The repertoire holds roughly 120,000 clones, with approximately 82% as singletons. The sample consisted of peripheral blood. This chain uses TRBV3-1 (or the pseudogene TRBV3-2) with TRBJ2-7; D perhaps matches TRBD1 (6 bases). The receptor was derived from a woman aged 60-75 years with acute or convalescent COVID-19. CDR3 sequence reads: CASSQAVGGEQYF. The CDR3 nucleotides read TGTGCCAGCAGCCAAGCGGTAGGGGGCGAGCAGTACTTC.